The text below deals with one T cell receptor (beta chain). CDR3 size: 14 residues. CDR1 and CDR2 (germline): LGHDT, YNNKEL (reference sequence). V was shortened by 2 bases and J by 7 bases, with 12 bases between the two germline ends. This entry is derived from a study of T cell responses to AZD1222 COVID-19 vaccine. The assay was immunoSEQ multiplex PCR, and TCRdb's table has in-frame clones only and misses some. The sample has approximately 200,000 clones; 93% are singletons. The genes are TRBV3-1 (or the pseudogene TRBV3-2) and TRBJ2-1, with D perhaps TRBD1 or TRBD2 (6 bases each). This receptor was identified in an adult who received the AZD1222 COVID-19 vaccine. The input for sequencing was peripheral blood, taken 28 days after the second AZD1222 dose. CDR3 DNA sequence: TGTGCCAGCAGCCAACCTCAAGGGGGGAATGAGCAGTTCTTC. It codes for CASSQPQGGNEQFF.